These T cell receptor beta chains were read from a single sample in a study of CD8 T cells in Susac syndrome. From the immunoSEQ multiplex PCR reads, TCRdb called clonotypes with MiXCR, one entry per CDR3 protein. The sample has roughly 130,000 distinct CDR3 sequences, 90% to 95% seen once. Sequencing used CD4+ T cells from PBMCs. These receptor sequences come from a human donor in good health. CDR3s include the opening cysteine and the closing phenylalanine or tryptophan. A D gene is named only where the DNA matches it firmly.

v_call	j_call	d_call	cdr3_length	cdr3_aa	cdr3_nt
TRBV6-6	TRBJ1-1	TRBD1	14	CASRSTGGNTEAFF	TGTGCCAGCAGATCTACAGGGGGGAACACTGAAGCTTTCTTT
TRBV27	TRBJ1-1	TRBD1	14	CASSLRQGGTEAFF	TGTGCCAGCAGTCTCCGACAGGGTGGAACTGAAGCTTTCTTT
TRBV5-1	TRBJ1-1	TRBD1	12	CASSSQGDRAFF	TGCGCCAGCAGCTCACAGGGGGATAGAGCTTTCTTT
TRBV2	TRBJ2-7	NA	14	CASSVDSYSYEQYF	TGTGCCAGCAGTGTGGACTCGTACTCCTACGAGCAGTACTTC
TRBV6-2/TRBV6-3	TRBJ1-2	NA	14	CASSYGAGVYGYTF	TGTGCCAGCAGTTACGGCGCAGGGGTCTATGGCTACACCTTC
TRBV12-3/TRBV12-4	TRBJ2-1	NA	14	CASSLVGSDNEQFF	TGTGCCAGCAGTTTAGTGGGGAGCGACAATGAGCAGTTCTTC
TRBV18	TRBJ2-5	NA	14	CASSPLRSQETQYF	TGTGCCAGCTCACCCCTCCGTTCCCAAGAGACCCAGTACTTC
TRBV19	TRBJ2-2	TRBD1	14	CASSDTTGTGELFF	TGTGCCAGTAGTGACACGACAGGGACCGGGGAGCTGTTTTTT
TRBV7-2	TRBJ2-5	TRBD1	14	CASSLDRGHETQYF	TGTGCCAGCAGTCTCGACAGGGGGCATGAGACCCAGTACTTC
TRBV12-3/TRBV12-4	TRBJ2-7	TRBD2	15	CASSSIAGVTHEQYF	TGTGCCAGCAGTTCCATAGCGGGAGTCACCCACGAGCAGTACTTC
TRBV25-1	TRBJ2-5	NA	14	CASSPRLASETQYF	TGTGCCAGCAGTCCCCGGTTGGCATCGGAGACCCAGTACTTC
TRBV28	TRBJ2-2	NA	12	CASEIATGELFF	TGTGCCAGCGAGATTGCGACCGGGGAGCTGTTTTTT
TRBV7-2	TRBJ2-4	NA	16	CASSSPRGLAKNIQYF	TGTGCCAGCAGCTCCCCTCGCGGCCTAGCCAAAAACATTCAGTACTTC
TRBV7-2	TRBJ2-4	NA	15	CASSLEPLAKNIQYF	TGTGCCAGCAGCTTAGAACCACTAGCCAAAAACATTCAGTACTTC
TRBV9	TRBJ2-7	NA	13	CASSATLGDEQYF	TGTGCCAGCAGCGCCACTTTGGGGGACGAGCAGTACTTC